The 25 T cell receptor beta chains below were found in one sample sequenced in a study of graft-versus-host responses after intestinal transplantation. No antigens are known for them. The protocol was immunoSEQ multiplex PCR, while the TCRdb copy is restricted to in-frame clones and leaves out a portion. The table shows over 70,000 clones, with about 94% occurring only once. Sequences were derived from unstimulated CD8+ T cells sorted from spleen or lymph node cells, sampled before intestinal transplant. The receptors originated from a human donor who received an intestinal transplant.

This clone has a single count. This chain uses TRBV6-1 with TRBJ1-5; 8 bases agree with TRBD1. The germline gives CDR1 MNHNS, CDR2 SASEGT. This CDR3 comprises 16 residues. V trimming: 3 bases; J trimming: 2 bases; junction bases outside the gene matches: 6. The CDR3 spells CASSDLQGGGNQPQHF. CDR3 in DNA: TGTGCCAGCAGTGACTTACAGGGGGGAGGCAATCAGCCCCAGCATTTT.

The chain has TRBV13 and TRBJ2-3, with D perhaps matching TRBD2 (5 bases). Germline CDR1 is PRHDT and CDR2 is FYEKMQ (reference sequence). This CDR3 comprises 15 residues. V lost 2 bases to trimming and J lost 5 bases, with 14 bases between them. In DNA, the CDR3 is TGTGCCAGCAGCTTATGGGAGTTTCAAGTAGATACGCAGTATTTT. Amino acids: CASSLWEFQVDTQYF.

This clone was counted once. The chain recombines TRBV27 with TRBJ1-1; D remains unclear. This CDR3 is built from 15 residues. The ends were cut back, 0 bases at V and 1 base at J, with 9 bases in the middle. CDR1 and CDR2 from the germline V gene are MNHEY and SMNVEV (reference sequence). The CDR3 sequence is CASSLSRLQNTEAFF. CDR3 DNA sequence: TGTGCCAGCAGTTTATCGAGACTGCAGAACACTGAAGCTTTCTTT.

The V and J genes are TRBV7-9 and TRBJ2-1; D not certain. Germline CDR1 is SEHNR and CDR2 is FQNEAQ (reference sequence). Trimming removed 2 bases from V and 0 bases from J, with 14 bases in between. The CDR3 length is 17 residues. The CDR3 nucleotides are TGTGCCAGCAGCTTATTAGCAGCCACGAGCTCCTACAATGAGCAGTTCTTC. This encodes CASSLLAATSSYNEQFF.

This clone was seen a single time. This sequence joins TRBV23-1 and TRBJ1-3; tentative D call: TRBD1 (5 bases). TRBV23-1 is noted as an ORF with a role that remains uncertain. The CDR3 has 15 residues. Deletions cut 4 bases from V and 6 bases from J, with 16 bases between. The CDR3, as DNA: TGCGCCAGCAGTCGTGGGACTAAGGGACCAAACACCATATATTTT. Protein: CASSRGTKGPNTIYF.

CDR3 region: CASSLAGESSGRLTDTQYF. The CDR3 DNA reads as TGTGCCAGCAGCTTGGCCGGGGAGTCTAGCGGGAGGTTGACAGATACGCAGTATTTT. The chain uses TRBV5-6 and TRBJ2-3; 11 positions agree with TRBD2. The length of the CDR3 is 19 residues. CDR1 is SGHDT and CDR2 is YYEEEE in the germline V gene. Trimming took 0 bases from V and 3 from J; bases not matched to a gene: 12.

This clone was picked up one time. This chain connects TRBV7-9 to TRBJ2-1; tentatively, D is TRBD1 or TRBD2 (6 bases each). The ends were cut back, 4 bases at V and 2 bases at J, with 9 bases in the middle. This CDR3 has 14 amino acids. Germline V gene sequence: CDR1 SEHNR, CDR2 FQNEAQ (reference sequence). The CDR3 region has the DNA TGTGCCAGCAGCTCGGGGGCTGCCTACAATGAGCAGTTCTTC. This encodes CASSSGAAYNEQFF.

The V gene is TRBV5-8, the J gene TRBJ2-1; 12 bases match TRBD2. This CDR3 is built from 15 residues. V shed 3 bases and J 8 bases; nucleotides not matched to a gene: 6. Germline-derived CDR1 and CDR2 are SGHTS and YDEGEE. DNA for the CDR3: TGTGCCAGCAGCTACCGACTAGCGGGAGAGGATGAGCAGTTCTTC. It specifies CASSYRLAGEDEQFF.

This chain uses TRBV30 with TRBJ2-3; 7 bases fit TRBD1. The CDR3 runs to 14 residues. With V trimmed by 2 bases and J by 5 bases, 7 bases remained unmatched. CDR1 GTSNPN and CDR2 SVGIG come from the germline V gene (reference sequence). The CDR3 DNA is TGTGCCTGGAGTAGGGGGCAGGGGATAGATACGCAGTATTTT. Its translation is CAWSRGQGIDTQYF.

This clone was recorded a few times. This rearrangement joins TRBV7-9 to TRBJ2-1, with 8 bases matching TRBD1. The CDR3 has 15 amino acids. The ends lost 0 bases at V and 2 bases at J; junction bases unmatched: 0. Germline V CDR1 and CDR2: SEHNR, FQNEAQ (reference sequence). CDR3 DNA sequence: TGTGCCAGCAGCTTAGCACAGGGGGCCTACAATGAGCAGTTCTTC. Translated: CASSLAQGAYNEQFF.

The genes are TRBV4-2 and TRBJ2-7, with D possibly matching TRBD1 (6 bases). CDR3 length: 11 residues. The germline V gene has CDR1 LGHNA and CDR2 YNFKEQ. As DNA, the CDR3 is TGTAGCCGGGACACTCGCTACGAGCAGTACTTC. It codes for CSRDTRYEQYF.

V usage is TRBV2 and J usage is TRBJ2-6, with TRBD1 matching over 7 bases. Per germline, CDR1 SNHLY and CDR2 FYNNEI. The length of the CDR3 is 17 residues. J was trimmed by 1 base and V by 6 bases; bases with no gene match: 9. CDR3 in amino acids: CASRFDREQSGANVLTF. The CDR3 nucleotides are TGTGCCAGCAGGTTTGACAGGGAACAATCTGGGGCCAACGTCCTGACTTTC.

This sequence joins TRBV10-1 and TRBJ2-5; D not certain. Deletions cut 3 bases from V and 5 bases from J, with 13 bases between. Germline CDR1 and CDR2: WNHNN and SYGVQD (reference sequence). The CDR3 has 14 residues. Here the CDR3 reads CASSESVGSETQYF. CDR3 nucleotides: TGCGCCAGCAGTGAATCTGTAGGGTCGGAGACCCAGTACTTC.

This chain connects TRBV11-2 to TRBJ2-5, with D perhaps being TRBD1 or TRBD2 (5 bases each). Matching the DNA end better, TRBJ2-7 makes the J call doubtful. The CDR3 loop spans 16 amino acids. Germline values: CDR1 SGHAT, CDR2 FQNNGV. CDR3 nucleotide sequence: TGTGCCAGCAGACCGACCCGGGACCTCAAGTACTACGAGCAGTACTTC. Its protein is CASRPTRDLKYYEQYF.

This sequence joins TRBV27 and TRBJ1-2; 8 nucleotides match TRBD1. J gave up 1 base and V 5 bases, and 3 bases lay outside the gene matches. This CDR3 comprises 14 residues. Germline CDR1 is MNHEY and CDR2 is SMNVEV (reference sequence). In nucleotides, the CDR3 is TGTGCCAGCAGTACGGGACAGGTTAACTATGGCTACACCTTC. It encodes CASSTGQVNYGYTF.

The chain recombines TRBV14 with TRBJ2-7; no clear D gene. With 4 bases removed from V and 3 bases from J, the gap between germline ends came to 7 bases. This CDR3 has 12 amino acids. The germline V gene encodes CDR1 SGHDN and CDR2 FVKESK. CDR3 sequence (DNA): TGTGCCAGCAGCCGGGCCAGCTACGAGCAGTACTTC. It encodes CASSRASYEQYF.

The DNA of the CDR3 is TGTGCCAGCAGCCCCCTCTGGCAGGTCACCTCCTCCTACGAGCAGTACTTC. Translated, it gives CASSPLWQVTSSYEQYF. The chain uses TRBV14 and TRBJ2-7; no clear D gene. V lost 4 bases and J lost 0, with 19 bases in between. There are 17 residues in the CDR3. Germline V gives CDR1 SGHDN, CDR2 FVKESK.

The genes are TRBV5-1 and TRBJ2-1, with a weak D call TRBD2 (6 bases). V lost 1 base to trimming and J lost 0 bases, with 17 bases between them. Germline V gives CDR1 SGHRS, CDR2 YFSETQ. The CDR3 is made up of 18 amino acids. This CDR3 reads CASSLLGGGASSYNEQFF. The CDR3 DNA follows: TGCGCCAGCAGCTTGCTCGGAGGAGGGGCCAGCTCCTACAATGAGCAGTTCTTC.

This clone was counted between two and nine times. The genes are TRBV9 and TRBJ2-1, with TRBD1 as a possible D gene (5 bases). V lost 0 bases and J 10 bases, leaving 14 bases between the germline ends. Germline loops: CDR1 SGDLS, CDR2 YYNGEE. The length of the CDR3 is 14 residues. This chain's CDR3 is CASSVEQAAHEQFF. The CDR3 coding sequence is TGTGCCAGCAGCGTAGAACAGGCCGCCCACGAGCAGTTCTTC. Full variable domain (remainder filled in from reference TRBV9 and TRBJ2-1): DSGVTQTPKHLITATGQRVTLRCSPRSGDLSVYWYQQSLDQGLQFLIQYYNGEERAKGNILERFSAQQFPDLHSELNLSSLELGDSALYFCASSVEQAAHEQFFGPGTRLTVL.

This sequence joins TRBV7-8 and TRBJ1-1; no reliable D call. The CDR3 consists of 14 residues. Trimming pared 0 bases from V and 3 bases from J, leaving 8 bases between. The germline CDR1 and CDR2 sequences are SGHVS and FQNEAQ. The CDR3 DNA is TGTGCCAGCAGCTTAGCTTCCGCGGACACTGAAGCTTTCTTT. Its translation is CASSLASADTEAFF.

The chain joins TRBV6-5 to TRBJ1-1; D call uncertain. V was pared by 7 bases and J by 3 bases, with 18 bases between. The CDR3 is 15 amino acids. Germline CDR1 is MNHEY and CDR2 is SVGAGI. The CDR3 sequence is CASKLTTWSDTEAFF. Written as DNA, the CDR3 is TGTGCCAGCAAGTTAACGACCTGGTCCGACACTGAAGCTTTCTTT.

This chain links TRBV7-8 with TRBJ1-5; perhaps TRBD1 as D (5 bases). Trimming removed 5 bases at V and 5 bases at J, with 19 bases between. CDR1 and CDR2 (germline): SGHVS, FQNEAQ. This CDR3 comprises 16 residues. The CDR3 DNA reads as TGTGCCAGCAGCCGGGGTGGGGCACGAGGAGATCAGCCCCAGCATTTT. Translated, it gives CASSRGGARGDQPQHF.

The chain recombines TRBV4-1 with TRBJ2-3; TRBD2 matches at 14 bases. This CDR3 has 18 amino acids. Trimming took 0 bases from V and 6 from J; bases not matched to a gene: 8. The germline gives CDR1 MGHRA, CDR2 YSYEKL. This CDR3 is CASSQDPGTSGRMDTQYF. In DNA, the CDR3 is TGCGCCAGCAGCCAAGACCCCGGGACTAGCGGGAGAATGGATACGCAGTATTTT.

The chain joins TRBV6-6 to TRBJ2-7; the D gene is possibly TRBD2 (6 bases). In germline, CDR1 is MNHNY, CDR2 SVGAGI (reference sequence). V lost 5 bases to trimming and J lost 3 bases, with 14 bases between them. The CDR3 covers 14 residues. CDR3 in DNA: TGTGCCAGCAGTCCAGTGGAGGGCCACTACGAGCAGTACTTC. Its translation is CASSPVEGHYEQYF.

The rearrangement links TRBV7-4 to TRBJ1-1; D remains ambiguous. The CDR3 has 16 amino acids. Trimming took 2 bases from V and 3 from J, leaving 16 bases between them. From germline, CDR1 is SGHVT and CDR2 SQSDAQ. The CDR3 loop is CASSLFRSRSDTEAFF. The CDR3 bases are TGTGCCAGCAGCTTATTCCGCAGTCGGTCTGACACTGAAGCTTTCTTT.